What follows are 31 T cell receptor beta chains derived from one specimen sequenced in a study of T cells in Graves' hyperthyroidism and ophthalmopathy. Researchers took RNA transcripts and amplified the TCR beta CDR3 regions from them. HTBI primers were employed in a first-round RT-PCR of the TCR CDR3. TCRdb called the multiplex PCR reads again in MiXCR, with one record for every CDR3 protein. The sample consists of some 350,000 distinct CDR3 sequences, roughly an eighth of them appearing once. Specimen: blood. These receptor sequences come from a woman aged 40 to 50 with Graves' ophthalmopathy.

This clonotype was counted at least ten times. The chain employs TRBV11-3 and TRBJ2-5, with D perhaps TRBD1 (5 bases). The germline V gene encodes CDR1 SGHNT and CDR2 YENEEA. Deletions cut 5 bases from V and 1 base from J, with 8 bases between. CDR3 length equals 13 residues. The CDR3 reads CASSLQGQETQYF. DNA for the CDR3: TGTGCCAGCAGCCTCCAGGGCCAAGAGACCCAGTACTTC.

This clonotype was detected ten times or more. The chain links TRBV20-1 to TRBJ2-7, with 11 bases aligning to TRBD1. The CDR3 consists of 15 residues. Germline CDR1 reads DFQATT; CDR2 reads SNEGSKA (reference sequence). The junction had 4 bases not matched to a gene; V was cut back by 3 bases and J by 0 bases. CDR3 protein: CSASLGTGGSYEQYF. CDR3 DNA sequence: TGCAGTGCTAGTTTGGGGACAGGGGGCTCCTACGAGCAGTACTTC.

This clonotype has a count of ten or more. The chain joins TRBV2 to TRBJ1-2; no firm D call. V lost 3 bases, J lost 8 bases, and 10 bases lay in between. The germline V gene encodes CDR1 SNHLY and CDR2 FYNNEI. This CDR3 region has 12 residues. DNA of the CDR3: TGTGCCAGCAGTGAGACAATGATCGGCTACACCTTC. This codes for CASSETMIGYTF.

This clonotype was seen ten or more times. The V call is TRBV2, the J call TRBJ2-7; the match to TRBD2 covers 7 bases. V lost 7 bases, J lost 7 bases, and 10 bases stayed unmatched. CDR1 SNHLY and CDR2 FYNNEI come from the germline V gene. The CDR3 runs to 13 residues. The CDR3, as DNA: TGTGCCAGCACCTTGGGAGGGATCGAGGAGCAGTACTTC. It specifies CASTLGGIEEQYF.

The chain has TRBV5-6 and TRBJ2-5, with D possibly being TRBD1 (5 bases). Germline CDR1 is SGHDT and CDR2 is YYEEEE. This CDR3 comprises 15 residues. V was clipped by 1 base and J by 1 base, with 11 bases between them. CDR3 in amino acids: CASSLLIRGQETQYF. DNA for the CDR3: TGTGCCAGCAGCTTGCTGATAAGGGGCCAAGAGACCCAGTACTTC.

This clonotype was recorded many times. CDR3 amino acids: CASSRGQYSYNEQFF. In DNA, the CDR3 is TGTGCCAGCAGCAGGGGGCAATACTCCTACAATGAGCAGTTCTTC. V is TRBV27 and J is TRBJ2-1, with TRBD1 matching over 8 bases. This CDR3 is 15 amino acids long. V gave up 6 bases and J gave up 0 bases; unmatched junction bases: 4. Germline V gene sequence: CDR1 MNHEY, CDR2 SMNVEV (reference sequence).

This clonotype came up many times. The chain uses TRBV28 and TRBJ1-5, with D unclear. The V and J ends lost 4 bases and 5 bases respectively, with 18 bases between them. This CDR3 region has 16 residues. Germline CDR1 is MDHEN and CDR2 is SYDVKM. This CDR3 is CASSSLPVLGDQPQHF. CDR3 coding DNA: TGTGCCAGCAGTTCGCTCCCCGTTTTGGGAGATCAGCCCCAGCATTTT.

This clonotype was found many times. The chain links TRBV5-1 to TRBJ1-6, with 10 bases matching TRBD1. Germline CDR1 is SGHRS and CDR2 is YFSETQ. The CDR3 loop spans 14 amino acids. V was pared by 1 base and J by 10 bases, with 2 bases of the junction left unmatched. The chain's CDR3 is CASSLSTGGSPLHF. CDR3 nucleotide sequence: TGCGCCAGCAGCTTGTCGACAGGGGGCTCACCCCTCCACTTT. Full variable domain (remainder filled in from reference TRBV5-1 and TRBJ1-6): KAGVTQTPRYLIKTRGQQVTLSCSPISGHRSVSWYQQTPGQGLQFLFEYFSETQRNKGNFPGRFSGRQFSNSRSEMNVSTLELGDSALYLCASSLSTGGSPLHFGNGTRLTVT.

V and J are TRBV5-1 and TRBJ2-5, with no clear D. V shed 0 bases and J shed 2 bases, with 8 bases lying between them. The germline V gene has CDR1 SGHRS and CDR2 YFSETQ. CDR3 length equals 14 residues. The CDR3 nucleotides read TGCGCCAGCAGCTTGGGGTCAACGCAAGAGACCCAGTACTTC. Protein product: CASSLGSTQETQYF.

Turning to this clonotype: This may arise from a read error, as a much more abundant clone is one base away. V is TRBV3-1 and J is TRBJ2-7; D might be TRBD1 (6 bases). Germline V lookup: CDR1 LGHDT, CDR2 YNNKEL (reference sequence). The CDR3 is made up of 14 amino acids. V was pared by 7 bases and J by 5 bases, with 18 bases between. The CDR3 protein is CASTTRGSVNEQYF. CDR3 DNA sequence: TGTGCCAGCACCACTAGGGGGAGTGTAAACGAGCAGTACTTC.

This clonotype was counted ten times or more. J is TRBJ2-3 and V is TRBV2; 9 bases fit TRBD2. Losses at the gene ends were 6 bases for V and 4 bases for J; bases not matched to a gene: 20. This CDR3 has 19 amino acids. The germline V gene has CDR1 SNHLY and CDR2 FYNNEI. This CDR3 is CASSPVRGGRFDRADTQYF. The CDR3 DNA is TGTGCCAGCAGCCCCGTGCGGGGGGGCCGGTTTGATAGGGCAGATACGCAGTATTTT.

A remark on this clonotype: One base away lies a much larger clone, so this may be a sequencing read error. This chain uses TRBV29-1 with TRBJ1-1; D unclear. Germline V lookup: CDR1 SQVTM, CDR2 ANQGSEA. The CDR3 is made up of 11 amino acids. This CDR3 is CSVFPNTEALF. DNA of the CDR3: TGCAGCGTTTTTCCTAACACTGAAGCTCTCTTT.

This rearrangement joins TRBV5-4 to TRBJ1-6; D call uncertain. The germline V gene has CDR1 SGHNT and CDR2 YYREEE (reference sequence). V lost 2 bases, J lost 8 bases, and 11 bases lay in between. The CDR3 has 14 residues. CDR3: CASSFIPGYSPLHF. The CDR3 bases are TGTGCCAGCAGCTTTATCCCCGGTTATTCACCCCTCCACTTT.

This clonotype has a count of ten or more. J is TRBJ2-6 and V is TRBV12-3 or TRBV12-4, with 7 bases fitting TRBD1. With 6 bases clipped from V and 0 bases from J, the junction kept 5 bases outside the gene matches. The CDR3 has 16 amino acids. The CDR3 sequence: CASRAGGHSGANVLTF. The CDR3 nucleotides read TGTGCCAGCAGGGCAGGGGGTCACTCTGGGGCCAACGTCCTGACTTTC.

Many counts were recorded for this clonotype. This rearrangement joins TRBV6-2 or TRBV6-3 to TRBJ1-2, with D maybe TRBD1 (6 bases). CDR1 MNHEY and CDR2 SVGEGT come from the germline V gene. This CDR3 is 12 amino acids long. V lost 6 bases and J lost 5, with 10 bases in between. The CDR3 region is CASRDSEYGYTF. Written as DNA, the CDR3 is TGTGCCAGCAGGGACAGCGAGTATGGCTACACCTTC.

This clonotype was picked up many times. The chain carries TRBV6-1 and TRBJ1-5; D is undetermined. The CDR3 covers 14 residues. Germline V gene lookup returns CDR1 MNHNS and CDR2 SASEGT. Trimming pared 5 bases from V and 0 bases from J, leaving 8 bases between. Here the CDR3 DNA reads TGTGCCAGCAGTACCGATTATAGCAATCAGCCCCAGCATTTT. Its protein is CASSTDYSNQPQHF.

This clonotype appeared a few times. V and J are TRBV4-1 and TRBJ2-7, with D maybe TRBD1 (6 bases). Germline V lookup: CDR1 MGHRA, CDR2 YSYEKL. V gave up 2 bases and J gave up 2 bases, with 13 bases separating them. The length of the CDR3 is 15 residues. The DNA of the CDR3 is TGCGCCAGCAGCCAATCCGAGACAGGCACCTACGAGCAGTACTTC. Translation: CASSQSETGTYEQYF.

This clonotype was detected ten times or more. The chain combines TRBV19 with TRBJ1-1; D might be TRBD1 (5 bases). The CDR3 extends over 14 amino acids. Germline CDR1 is LNHDA and CDR2 is SQIVND (reference sequence). Trimming shortened V by 5 bases and J by 5 bases, and 15 bases separated the two germline ends. The CDR3 sequence is CASSYQGGGTEAFF. The CDR3 coding sequence is TGTGCCAGTAGTTATCAGGGCGGGGGAACTGAAGCTTTCTTT.

About this clonotype: It may be a read error: a sequence one base away is much more abundant. This sequence joins TRBV2 and TRBJ2-5; D not resolved. The ends were cut back, 4 bases at V and 5 bases at J, with 14 bases in the middle. Germline V gives CDR1 SNHLY, CDR2 FYNNEI. This CDR3 spans 14 amino acids. CDR3 in DNA: TGTGCCAGCAGTGTGTCGCGGAGCGTTGAGACCCAGTACTTC. Translation: CASSVSRSVETQYF.

At least ten counts were recorded for this clonotype. The chain joins TRBV20-1 to TRBJ2-7; D is uncertain. The CDR3 loop spans 12 amino acids. Germline values: CDR1 DFQATT, CDR2 SNEGSKA (reference sequence). Trimming left V 3 bases short and J 3 bases short, with 9 bases between. The CDR3 here is CSASRLGYEQYF. CDR3 coding DNA: TGCAGTGCTAGCCGCTTGGGCTACGAGCAGTACTTC.

The CDR3 sequence is CASSQARGLYDEQYF. The CDR3 DNA reads TGTGCCAGCAGCCAAGCCCGGGGGCTTTACGACGAGCAGTACTTC. The rearrangement links TRBV4-2 to TRBJ2-7, with D possibly called TRBD1 or TRBD2 (6 bases each). This CDR3 spans 15 amino acids. Trimming removed 1 base at V and 5 bases at J, with 15 bases between. The V gene's germline CDR1 is LGHNA and CDR2 YNFKEQ.

This clonotype was detected a few times. The gene calls are TRBV7-6 and TRBJ2-5, with 15 bases aligning to TRBD2. V was pared by 4 bases and J by 4 bases, with 7 bases of the junction left unmatched. The germline CDR1 and CDR2 sequences are SGHVS and FNYEAQ. This CDR3 is built from 17 residues. CDR3 residues: CASSWVGLAGGGETQYF. DNA for the CDR3: TGTGCCAGCAGCTGGGTGGGACTAGCGGGAGGTGGAGAGACCCAGTACTTC.

This rearrangement joins TRBV2 to TRBJ1-5; 11 bases line up with TRBD1. This CDR3 comprises 16 residues. From germline, CDR1 is SNHLY and CDR2 FYNNEI. The V and J ends lost 8 bases and 0 bases, in that order; junction bases with no gene match: 6. The CDR3 is CASRGQGAHSNQPQHF. DNA of the CDR3: TGTGCCAGCCGTGGACAGGGGGCTCATAGCAATCAGCCCCAGCATTTT.

Regarding this clonotype: Just one base apart from a much larger clone, this may be a read error. V usage is TRBV7-2 and J usage is TRBJ1-2; D not resolved. The germline gives CDR1 SGHTA, CDR2 FQGNSA. The CDR3 length is 14 residues. The CDR3 DNA is TGTGCCAGCAACTTAAATCCGGGTAGCTATGGCTACACCTTC. Translating gives CASNLNPGSYGYTF.

The sample holds many counts of this clonotype. The chain couples TRBV28 to TRBJ1-4, with 7 bases matching TRBD1. J was trimmed by 4 bases and V by 5 bases; bases with no gene match: 4. The CDR3 is 14 amino acids. CDR1 and CDR2 from the germline V gene are MDHEN and SYDVKM. CDR3 region: CASSPGTVNEKLFF. As DNA, the CDR3 is TGTGCCAGCAGTCCCGGGACAGTTAATGAAAAACTGTTTTTT.

This clonotype was counted a few times. A junction end diverges from the germline sequence, so it may reflect a read error. The V and J genes are TRBV7-8 and TRBJ1-2, with a tentative D call TRBD1 (6 bases). The CDR3 is 15 residues long. Germline CDR1 is SGHVS and CDR2 is FQNEAQ. The CDR3 is CTSSLEGHNNYGYTF. The DNA for the CDR3 is TGTACCAGCAGCTTAGAGGGACACAATAACTATGGCTACACCTTC.

This sequence joins TRBV19 and TRBJ1-5; 8 positions agree with TRBD1. Trimming removed 6 bases from V and 11 bases from J; junction bases left unmatched: 9. CDR1 and CDR2 (germline): LNHDA, SQIVND (reference sequence). The CDR3 spans 13 residues. The CDR3 sequence: CASRGTGVAAQHF. The DNA of the CDR3 is TGTGCCAGTAGAGGGACAGGTGTTGCGGCCCAGCATTTT.

At least ten counts were recorded for this clonotype. The V call is TRBV12-3 or TRBV12-4, the J call TRBJ2-5; D call uncertain. V was pared by 5 bases and J by 1 base, with 14 bases between. The CDR3 totals 15 residues. CDR3 region: CASSHPAGGQETQYF. CDR3 DNA: TGTGCCAGCAGTCACCCCGCCGGCGGCCAAGAGACCCAGTACTTC.

The chain uses TRBV3-1 and TRBJ1-6, with D hard to call. Germline V CDR1 and CDR2: LGHDT, YNNKEL (reference sequence). V shed 9 bases and J shed 5 bases, with 11 bases lying between them. The CDR3 has 13 amino acids. The CDR3 coding sequence is TGTGCCAGTAAAGGGTTGGATAATTCACCCCTCCACTTT. It codes for CASKGLDNSPLHF.

This clonotype was counted at least ten times. The chain has TRBV28 and TRBJ2-7; TRBD2 aligns across 8 bases. V shed 6 bases and J 3 bases; nucleotides not matched to a gene: 7. Germline CDR1 reads MDHEN; CDR2 reads SYDVKM. The CDR3 runs to 14 residues. The CDR3 sequence is CASRTGTRYYEQYF. The CDR3 nucleotides are TGTGCCAGCAGAACCGGGACTAGGTACTACGAGCAGTACTTC.

This clonotype was found many times. The gene calls are TRBV7-2 and TRBJ2-7; D is uncertain. The ends were cut back, 5 bases at V and 3 bases at J, with 17 bases in the middle. The length of the CDR3 is 15 residues. Germline values: CDR1 SGHTA, CDR2 FQGNSA. The CDR3 loop is CASSQARIPFYEQYF. CDR3 bases: TGTGCCAGCAGCCAAGCACGGATCCCATTCTACGAGCAGTACTTC.